These 19 T cell receptor beta chains were sequenced from one sample in a study of response to subunit inactivated influenza vaccine. TCRdb called the RT-PCR reads again in MiXCR, with one record for every CDR3 protein. Of around 520,000 distinct CDR3 sequences in the sample, about 11% were seen once. The material sequenced was PBMCs from blood, taken on the day of vaccination. The receptors were sampled from a middle-aged man who received an inactivated influenza vaccine.

The V and J genes are TRBV7-2 and TRBJ2-7; TRBD2 agrees at 12 bases. Per germline, CDR1 SGHTA and CDR2 FQGNSA. The V segment lost 5 bases and the J segment 2 bases; nucleotides outside the gene matches: 4. The CDR3 is 15 amino acids. As DNA, the CDR3 is TGTGCCAGCAGCCCGTGGACTAGCGGGACCTACGAGCAGTACTTC. It specifies CASSPWTSGTYEQYF.

This clonotype came up a few times. The chain combines TRBV20-1 with TRBJ2-1, with D perhaps TRBD2 (5 bases). The V end was cut by 8 bases, the J end by 2 bases, with 16 bases between. CDR1 is DFQATT and CDR2 is SNEGSKA in the germline V gene (reference sequence). The CDR3 has 14 residues. Here the CDR3 DNA reads TGCAGTTCCTACTCAGCGGTGCCCTACAATGAGCAGTTCTTC. Translation gives CSSYSAVPYNEQFF.

The chain carries TRBV20-1 and TRBJ2-1, with 8 nucleotides matching TRBD2. There are 15 residues in the CDR3. Germline V gives CDR1 DFQATT, CDR2 SNEGSKA (reference sequence). Unmatched junction bases numbered 5, after V lost 3 bases and J lost 1 base. CDR3 sequence: CSASLLAGSYNEQFF. The DNA for the CDR3 is TGCAGTGCTAGCCTCCTAGCGGGTTCCTACAATGAGCAGTTCTTC.

This sequence joins TRBV15 and TRBJ2-3; 8 positions match TRBD2. Germline V gives CDR1 LNHNV, CDR2 YYDKDF (reference sequence). V dropped 1 base and J dropped 2; count of bases not matched to a gene: 5. CDR3 length: 16 residues. CDR3: CATSRVAGGNTDTQYF. For the CDR3, the DNA is TGTGCCACCAGCAGAGTCGCGGGAGGAAACACAGATACGCAGTATTTT.

The chain uses TRBV6-2 or TRBV6-3 and TRBJ2-7; D possibly corresponds to TRBD2 (6 bases). Germline assignment: CDR1 MNHEY and CDR2 SVGEGT. There are 14 residues in the CDR3. V lost 6 bases, J lost 2 bases, and 14 bases lay in between. DNA for the CDR3: TGTGCCAGCAGACAATTAGCGGCCGCCTACGAGCAGTACTTC. Encoded protein: CASRQLAAAYEQYF.

The J gene is TRBJ2-1, the V gene TRBV10-3, with D unresolved. This CDR3 is built from 14 residues. Trimming pared 6 bases from V and 8 bases from J, leaving 17 bases between. Germline values: CDR1 ENHRY, CDR2 SYGVKD. CDR3 DNA: TGTGCCATCAGAGTGGACGACGGAACCGATGAGCAGTTCTTC. Protein product: CAIRVDDGTDEQFF.

This clonotype was seen many times. The V and J genes are TRBV7-2 and TRBJ1-6, with unresolved D. The ends were cut back, 3 bases at V and 12 bases at J, with 3 bases in the middle. Germline CDR1 SGHTA, CDR2 FQGNSA. The CDR3 sequence is 10 residues long. CDR3 sequence reads: CASSLGPLHF. As DNA, the CDR3 is TGTGCCAGCAGCTTGGGACCCCTCCACTTT. The full variable domain, its missing parts supplied by reference TRBV7-2 and TRBJ1-6, is GAGVSQSPSNKVTEKGKDVELRCDPISGHTALYWYRQSLGQGLEFLIYFQGNSAPDKSGLPSDRFSAERTGGSVSTLTIQRTQQEDSAVYLCASSLGPLHFGNGTRLTVT.

This chain links TRBV2 with TRBJ1-6; 8 bases match TRBD1. Germline lookup yields CDR1 SNHLY and CDR2 FYNNEI. The CDR3 extends over 15 amino acids. V shed 9 bases, J shed 5 bases, and the junction held 9 bases outside the gene matches. The CDR3 DNA reads as TGTGCCAGTAAGGACAGGGCCGCGGATAATTCACCCCTCCACTTT. It specifies CASKDRAADNSPLHF.

CDR3 sequence reads: CASISGNNEQFF. CDR3 bases: TGTGCCAGCATTAGCGGGAACAATGAGCAGTTCTTC. The V gene is TRBV2, the J gene TRBJ2-1, with TRBD2 identical over 8 bases. The V segment lost 7 bases and the J segment 5 bases; nucleotides outside the gene matches: 1. The CDR3 length is 12 residues. CDR1 and CDR2 from the germline V gene are SNHLY and FYNNEI.

This chain links TRBV4-3 with TRBJ2-6, with a weak D call TRBD2 (5 bases). V lost 1 base, J lost 0 bases, and 10 bases lay in between. In germline, CDR1 is LGHNA, CDR2 YSLEER. CDR3 length: 17 amino acids. The CDR3 region has the DNA TGCGCCAGCAGCCAAGTAGCAGCGGACTCTGGGGCCAACGTCCTGACTTTC. Its translation: CASSQVAADSGANVLTF.

The chain couples TRBV6-2 or TRBV6-3 to TRBJ2-3, with TRBD2 matching 7 bases. J lost 0 bases, V lost 7 bases, and 10 bases had no gene match. CDR3 length: 16 amino acids. CDR1 is MNHEY, CDR2 SVGEGT, per germline. This chain's CDR3 is CASIRSGIRSTDTQYF. As DNA, the CDR3 is TGTGCCAGCATCAGGAGCGGGATCCGTAGCACAGATACGCAGTATTTT.

The V call is TRBV7-2, the J call TRBJ2-7; 10 bases align to TRBD1. J lost 4 bases, V lost 1 base, and 7 bases had no gene match. The CDR3 runs 16 residues. Per germline, CDR1 SGHTA and CDR2 FQGNSA. CDR3 coding DNA: TGTGCCAGCAGCTTAGTGGGACAGGGGCCGATTTACGAGCAGTACTTC. Amino acids: CASSLVGQGPIYEQYF.

This clonotype was detected a few times. This rearrangement joins TRBV18 to TRBJ2-7; possible D gene TRBD1, 6 bases. The CDR3 length is 14 residues. Germline CDR1 and CDR2: KGHSH and LQKENI. V shed 3 bases and J shed 2 bases, with 11 bases lying between them. The CDR3 sequence is CASSPQGMPYEQYF. The CDR3 nucleotides are TGTGCCAGCTCACCCCAGGGGATGCCCTACGAGCAGTACTTC.

The chain links TRBV20-1 to TRBJ2-7, with 8 bases aligning to TRBD2. This CDR3 has 17 amino acids. J was trimmed by 5 bases and V by 6 bases; bases with no gene match: 21. CDR1 is DFQATT, CDR2 SNEGSKA, per germline (reference sequence). CDR3 residues: CSAPPRSSGELGHEQYF. The DNA of the CDR3 is TGCAGTGCCCCCCCCCGGAGTAGCGGGGAGCTCGGTCACGAGCAGTACTTC.

This clonotype was observed a handful of times. The gene calls are TRBV20-1 and TRBJ2-1; 7 bases are shared with TRBD2. Germline lookup yields CDR1 DFQATT and CDR2 SNEGSKA (reference sequence). J lost 5 bases, V lost 0 bases, and 4 bases had no gene match. This CDR3 is 14 amino acids long. CDR3 DNA: TGCAGTGCTAGAGATCTAGGGAGGGACAATGAGCAGTTCTTC. This encodes CSARDLGRDNEQFF.

This clonotype occurred a few times. V and J are TRBV9 and TRBJ2-1; TRBD2 matches at 7 bases. CDR3 length: 15 residues. In germline, CDR1 is SGDLS, CDR2 YYNGEE. After removal of 0 bases from V and 5 bases from J, the junction contained 5 bases not matched to a gene. CDR3 coding DNA: TGTGCCAGCAGCGTAGGCGGGAGCGACAACAATGAGCAGTTCTTC. This translates into CASSVGGSDNNEQFF.

The chain employs TRBV5-8 and TRBJ1-6, with TRBD1 matching over 8 bases. V lost 1 base to trimming and J lost 14 bases; unmatched junction nucleotides: 8. The germline V gene encodes CDR1 SGHTS and CDR2 YDEGEE. This CDR3 region has 14 residues. The CDR3, as DNA: TGTGCCAGCAGCTTGTTGCAGGGGGCGAAGGCCCTCCACTTT. Protein: CASSLLQGAKALHF.

The chain combines TRBV7-8 with TRBJ2-3; D unclear. From germline, CDR1 is SGHVS and CDR2 FQNEAQ. There are 15 residues in the CDR3. V was cut by 3 bases and J by 4 bases, with 14 bases left in between. The DNA for the CDR3 is TGTGCCAGCAGCTTTTCGCAGCAGATAGCAGATACGCAGTATTTT. Its translation: CASSFSQQIADTQYF.

The chain couples TRBV3-1 to TRBJ2-3; no reliable D call. Trimming cost V 4 bases and J 4 bases, with 12 bases left between them. CDR1 LGHDT and CDR2 YNNKEL come from the germline V gene (reference sequence). The CDR3 extends over 14 amino acids. CDR3 protein: CASSPLRAADTQYF. As DNA, the CDR3 is TGTGCCAGCAGCCCGCTTCGGGCGGCAGATACGCAGTATTTT.